This entry is about one T cell receptor (beta chain). Only in-frame clones appear in the TCRdb table, and some are missing; sequencing was by immunoSEQ multiplex PCR. Among about 88,000 clones listed, roughly 84% were seen once. The V end lost 2 bases, the J end lost 8 bases, and 10 bases lay between the germline ends. CDR3 length: 14 amino acids. CDR1 is MNHNY, CDR2 SVGAGI, per germline (reference sequence). These data are taken from a study of cytomegalovirus exposure and HLA in healthy donors. Across the whole study: It was reported in a later analysis that the same platform had been used for the 120 or so validation repertoires as for the roughly 670 first-cohort repertoires.

The chain links TRBV6-6 to TRBJ1-6, with D perhaps TRBD1 (5 bases). The specimen was PBMCs. This TCR was recovered from a woman aged 18-35 years in good health and CMV-seropositive. CDR3 nucleotides: TGTGCCAGCAGTTACGGAGGGGAGGATTCACCCCTCCACTTT. Its protein is CASSYGGEDSPLHF.